This TCR beta chain was captured by sequencing in a study of cytomegalovirus exposure and HLA in healthy donors. Findings of the study overall: The number of N-insertions in an Asian-associated ancestry cluster was reportedly below the approximately 690-donor mean in a later analysis. In a later analysis, HLA-associated TCR beta chains were more clonally expanded than equally common others.

The junction had 2 bases not matched to a gene; V was cut back by 1 base and J by 6 bases. This CDR3 contains 15 residues. Germline V gene lookup returns CDR1 LGHNA and CDR2 YNFKEQ. Primers: 60 Vbeta forward and 13 Jbeta reverse. Assay: immunoSEQ multiplex PCR; the TCRdb copy retains only in-frame clones and omits some. The table has 150,000 or so clones, around 75% seen once. This clone was found once. The target antigen is unknown. This chain links TRBV4-2 with TRBJ2-3; 12 positions agree with TRBD1. The sequenced sample was PBMCs. The source of this sequence is a female donor in good health and CMV-seronegative. The chain's CDR3 is CASSQGGQGADTQYF. CDR3 bases: TGTGCCAGCAGCCAAGGGGGACAGGGGGCGGATACGCAGTATTTT.